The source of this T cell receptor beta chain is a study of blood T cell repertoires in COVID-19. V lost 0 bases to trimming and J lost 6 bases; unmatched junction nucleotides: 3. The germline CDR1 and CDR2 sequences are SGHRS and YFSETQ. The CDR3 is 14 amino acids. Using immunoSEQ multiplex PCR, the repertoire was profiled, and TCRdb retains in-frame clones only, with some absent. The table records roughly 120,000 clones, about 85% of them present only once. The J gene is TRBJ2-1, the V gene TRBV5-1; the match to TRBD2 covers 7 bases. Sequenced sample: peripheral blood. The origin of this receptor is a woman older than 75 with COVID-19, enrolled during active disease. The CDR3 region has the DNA TGCGCCAGCAGCTTGGCTAGCGGTACCAATGAGCAGTTCTTC. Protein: CASSLASGTNEQFF.